One and the same sample provided the 9 T cell receptor beta chains below, sequenced in a study of T cells in Graves' hyperthyroidism and ophthalmopathy. RNA transcripts provided the source from which TCR beta CDR3 regions were amplified. The HTBI primer set served for first-round RT-PCR of the TCR CDR3. TCRdb processed the multiplex PCR reads anew with MiXCR; each CDR3 protein has one entry. The sample lists approximately 590,000 distinct CDR3 sequences, roughly 14% occurring once. Input material: blood. The receptor source for this set is a woman in her 30s with Graves' hyperthyroidism.

This clonotype has at least ten counts. This chain joins TRBV11-2 and TRBJ2-1, with 9 nucleotides matching TRBD2. The CDR3 contains 15 residues. The junction had 6 bases not matched to a gene; V was cut back by 5 bases and J by 4 bases. Per germline, CDR1 SGHAT and CDR2 FQNNGV. The CDR3 bases are TGTGCCAGCAGCCCCCTAGCGGGACCATACAATGAGCAGTTCTTC. Encoded protein: CASSPLAGPYNEQFF.

The rearrangement links TRBV27 to TRBJ2-2; either TRBD1 or TRBD2 may supply D (6 bases each). CDR1 and CDR2 (germline): MNHEY, SMNVEV (reference sequence). CDR3 length equals 13 residues. V lost 6 bases to trimming and J lost 6 bases, with 11 bases between them. CDR3: CASRSGAAGELFF. DNA of the CDR3: TGTGCCAGCAGATCGGGGGCGGCCGGGGAGCTGTTTTTT.

This clonotype was observed many times. This rearrangement joins TRBV3-1 to TRBJ2-2, with 9 positions matching TRBD2. V lost 0 bases to trimming and J lost 5 bases; unmatched junction nucleotides: 7. The CDR3 has 17 amino acids. Per the germline V gene, CDR1 is LGHDT and CDR2 is YNNKEL (reference sequence). Written as DNA, the CDR3 is TGTGCCAGCAGCCAAGACTGGCGGGAGGGCCGAACCGGGGAGCTGTTTTTT. Protein: CASSQDWREGRTGELFF.

The chain has TRBV28 and TRBJ2-6; D unclear. Trimming shortened V by 2 bases and J by 0 bases, and 8 bases separated the two germline ends. Germline V gives CDR1 MDHEN, CDR2 SYDVKM. This CDR3 spans 16 amino acids. The DNA of the CDR3 is TGTGCCAGCAGTTTAAGTTTGCACTCTGGGGCCAACGTCCTGACTTTC. Amino acid sequence: CASSLSLHSGANVLTF.

This clonotype was observed at least ten times. The chain employs TRBV12-3 or TRBV12-4 and TRBJ1-5; unclear D gene. Trimming took 1 base from V and 1 from J, leaving 11 bases between them. The length of the CDR3 is 16 residues. DNA of the CDR3: TGTGCCAGCAGTTTAGACCTCTACCCGAGCAATCAGCCCCAGCATTTT. The encoded protein is CASSLDLYPSNQPQHF.

This chain joins TRBV19 and TRBJ2-1; D may be TRBD1 (7 bases). The length of the CDR3 is 14 residues. CDR1 and CDR2 (germline): LNHDA, SQIVND (reference sequence). Trimming took off 3 bases at V and 7 bases at J, with 13 bases between the two ends. The CDR3 protein is CASSMSQGGNEQFF. In DNA form, the CDR3 reads TGTGCCAGTAGTATGAGCCAGGGGGGAAATGAGCAGTTCTTC.

This clonotype turned up a few times. The genes are TRBV27 and TRBJ2-1; no clear D. This CDR3 contains 11 residues. Germline V gives CDR1 MNHEY, CDR2 SMNVEV (reference sequence). V was clipped by 10 bases and J by 4 bases, with 8 bases between them. This CDR3 reads CATKKYNEQFF. CDR3 nucleotides: TGTGCCACCAAAAAGTACAATGAGCAGTTCTTC.

The sample holds many counts of this clonotype. V is TRBV27 and J is TRBJ2-2, with 11 bases lining up with TRBD2. Germline trimming cut 6 bases from V and 4 bases from J; bases unmatched to any gene: 4. Per the germline V gene, CDR1 is MNHEY and CDR2 is SMNVEV (reference sequence). The CDR3 is 15 residues long. CDR3 DNA sequence: TGTGCCAGCAGCCATAGCGGGAGGGCCACCGGGGAGCTGTTTTTT. Translated: CASSHSGRATGELFF.

The rearrangement uses TRBV2 and TRBJ1-2; D may be TRBD1 (5 bases). Trimming pared 7 bases from V and 0 bases from J, leaving 18 bases between. Per the germline V gene, CDR1 is SNHLY and CDR2 is FYNNEI. This CDR3 is built from 16 residues. Written as DNA, the CDR3 is TGTGCCAGCAATCGGCTAGCGGGAGGGGCTAACTATGGCTACACCTTC. It encodes CASNRLAGGANYGYTF. Full variable domain (remainder filled in from reference TRBV2 and TRBJ1-2): EPEVTQTPSHQVTQMGQEVILRCVPISNHLYFYWYRQILGQKVEFLVSFYNNEISEKSEIFDDQFSVERPDGSNFTLKIRSTKLEDSAMYFCASNRLAGGANYGYTFGSGTRLTVV.